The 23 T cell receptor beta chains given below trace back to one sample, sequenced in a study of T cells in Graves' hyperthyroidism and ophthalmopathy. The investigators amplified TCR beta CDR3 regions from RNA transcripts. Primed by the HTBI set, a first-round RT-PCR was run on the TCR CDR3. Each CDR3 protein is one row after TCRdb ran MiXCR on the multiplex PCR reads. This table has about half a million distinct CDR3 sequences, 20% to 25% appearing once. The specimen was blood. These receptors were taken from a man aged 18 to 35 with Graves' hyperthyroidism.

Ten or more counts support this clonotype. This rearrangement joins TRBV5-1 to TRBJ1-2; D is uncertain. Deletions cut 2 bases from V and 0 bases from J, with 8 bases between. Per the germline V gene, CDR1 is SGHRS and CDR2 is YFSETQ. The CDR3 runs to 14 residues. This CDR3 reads CASSLQTSNYGYTF. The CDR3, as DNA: TGCGCCAGCAGCTTACAGACTTCTAACTATGGCTACACCTTC.

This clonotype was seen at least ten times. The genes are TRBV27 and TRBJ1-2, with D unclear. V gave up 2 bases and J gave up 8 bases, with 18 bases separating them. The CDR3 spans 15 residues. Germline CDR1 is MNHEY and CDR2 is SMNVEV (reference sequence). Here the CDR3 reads CASSLNGGSSWGYTF. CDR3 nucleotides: TGTGCCAGCAGTTTAAATGGAGGAAGCTCTTGGGGCTACACCTTC.

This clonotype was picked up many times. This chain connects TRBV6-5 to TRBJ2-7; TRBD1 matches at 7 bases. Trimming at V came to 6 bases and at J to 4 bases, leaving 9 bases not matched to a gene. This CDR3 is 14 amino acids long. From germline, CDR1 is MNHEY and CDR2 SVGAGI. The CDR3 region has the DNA TGTGCCAGCAGGTACCAGGGGGAGTTATACGAGCAGTACTTC. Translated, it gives CASRYQGELYEQYF.

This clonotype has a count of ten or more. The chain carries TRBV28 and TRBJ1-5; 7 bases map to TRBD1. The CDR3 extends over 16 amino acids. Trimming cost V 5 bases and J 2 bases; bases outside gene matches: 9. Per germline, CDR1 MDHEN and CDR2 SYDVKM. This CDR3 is CASSAPTGFGNQPQHF. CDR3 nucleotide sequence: TGTGCCAGCAGTGCACCGACAGGGTTTGGCAATCAGCCCCAGCATTTT.

The CDR3 coding sequence is TGCGCCAGCAGCCAAGGAAGCCTTAGCAATCAGCCCCAGCATTTT. Amino acid sequence: CASSQGSLSNQPQHF. The gene calls are TRBV4-1 and TRBJ1-5; no firm D call. The germline CDR1 and CDR2 sequences are MGHRA and YSYEKL. V dropped 1 base and J dropped 0 bases, with 7 bases sitting between them. The CDR3 is 15 amino acids.

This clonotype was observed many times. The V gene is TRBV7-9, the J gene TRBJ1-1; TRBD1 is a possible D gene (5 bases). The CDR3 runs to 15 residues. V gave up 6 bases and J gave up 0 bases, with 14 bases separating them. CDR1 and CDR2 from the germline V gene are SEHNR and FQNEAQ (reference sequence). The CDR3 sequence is CASSFSGAMNTEAFF. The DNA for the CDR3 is TGTGCCAGCAGTTTCTCCGGGGCAATGAACACTGAAGCTTTCTTT.

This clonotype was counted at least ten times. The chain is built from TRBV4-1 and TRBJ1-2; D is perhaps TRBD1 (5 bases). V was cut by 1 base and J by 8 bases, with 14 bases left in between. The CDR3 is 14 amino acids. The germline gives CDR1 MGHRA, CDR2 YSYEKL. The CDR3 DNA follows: TGCGCCAGCAGCCAAGTGGGGGGAGGCGCGGGCTACACCTTC. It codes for CASSQVGGGAGYTF.

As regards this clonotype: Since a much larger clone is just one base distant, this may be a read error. The CDR3 DNA reads TGCAGCGTTGAATTTCGGGGGGGGACTGAAGCTTGCTTT. Residues: CSVEFRGGTEACF. J is TRBJ1-1 and V is TRBV29-1; the D gene is possibly TRBD1 (5 bases). This CDR3 has 13 residues. CDR1 is SQVTM, CDR2 ANQGSEA, per germline.

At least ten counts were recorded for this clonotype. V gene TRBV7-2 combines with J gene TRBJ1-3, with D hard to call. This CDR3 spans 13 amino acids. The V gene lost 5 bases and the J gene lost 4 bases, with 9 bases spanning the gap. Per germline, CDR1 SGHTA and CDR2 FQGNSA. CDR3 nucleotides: TGTGCCAGCAGCCATGAGGGCGGAAACACCATATATTTT. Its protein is CASSHEGGNTIYF.

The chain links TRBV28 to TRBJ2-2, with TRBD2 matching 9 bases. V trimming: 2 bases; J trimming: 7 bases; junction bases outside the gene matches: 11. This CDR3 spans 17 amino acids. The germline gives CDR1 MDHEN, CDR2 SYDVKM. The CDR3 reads CASSLNSVAGAGGELFF. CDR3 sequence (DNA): TGTGCCAGCAGTTTAAATTCGGTAGCGGGAGCGGGCGGGGAGCTGTTTTTT. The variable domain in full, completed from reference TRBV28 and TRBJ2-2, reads DVKVTQSSRYLVKRTGEKVFLECVQDMDHENMFWYRQDPGLGLRLIYFSYDVKMKEKGDIPEGYSVSREKKERFSLILESASTNQTSMYLCASSLNSVAGAGGELFFGEGSRLTVL.

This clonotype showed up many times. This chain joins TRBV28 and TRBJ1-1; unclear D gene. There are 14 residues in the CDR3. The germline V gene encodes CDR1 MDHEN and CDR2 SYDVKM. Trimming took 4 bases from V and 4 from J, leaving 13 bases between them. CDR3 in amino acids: CASSSRVGGTEAFF. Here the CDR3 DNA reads TGTGCCAGCAGTTCTAGGGTGGGAGGCACTGAAGCTTTCTTT.

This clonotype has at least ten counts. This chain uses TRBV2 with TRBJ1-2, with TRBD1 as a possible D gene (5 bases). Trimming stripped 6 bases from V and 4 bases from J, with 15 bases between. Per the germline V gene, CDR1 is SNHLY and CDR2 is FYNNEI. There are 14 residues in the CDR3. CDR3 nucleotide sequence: TGTGCCAGCAGCGAACGACGACAGACCTATGGCTACACCTTC. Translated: CASSERRQTYGYTF.

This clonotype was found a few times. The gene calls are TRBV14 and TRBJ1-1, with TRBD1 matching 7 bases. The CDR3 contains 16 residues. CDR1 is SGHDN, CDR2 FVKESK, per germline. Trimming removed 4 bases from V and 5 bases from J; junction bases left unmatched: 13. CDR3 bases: TGTGCCAGCAGCCGGGGGGGGACAGTGATCACAACTGAAGCTTTCTTT. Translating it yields CASSRGGTVITTEAFF.

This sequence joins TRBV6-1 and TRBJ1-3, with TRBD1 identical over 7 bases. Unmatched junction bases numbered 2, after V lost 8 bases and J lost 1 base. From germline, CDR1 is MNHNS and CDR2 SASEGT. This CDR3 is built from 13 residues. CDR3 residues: CASSRGSGNTIYF. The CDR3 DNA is TGTGCCAGCTCCAGGGGGTCTGGAAACACCATATATTTT.

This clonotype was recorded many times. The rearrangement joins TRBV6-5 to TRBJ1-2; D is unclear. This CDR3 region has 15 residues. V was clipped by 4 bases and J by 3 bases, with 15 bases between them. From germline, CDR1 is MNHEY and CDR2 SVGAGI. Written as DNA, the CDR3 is TGTGCCAGCAGTTCCCCCGACGGCTGGGACTATGGCTACACCTTC. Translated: CASSSPDGWDYGYTF.

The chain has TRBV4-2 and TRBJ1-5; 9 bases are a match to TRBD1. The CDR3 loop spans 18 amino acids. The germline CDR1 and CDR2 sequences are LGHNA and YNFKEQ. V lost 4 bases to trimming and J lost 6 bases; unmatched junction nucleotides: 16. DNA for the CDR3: TGTGCCAGCAGCCCCGCGGACAGGGGAAGTCTCTCCAGTCAGCCCCAGCATTTT. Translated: CASSPADRGSLSSQPQHF.

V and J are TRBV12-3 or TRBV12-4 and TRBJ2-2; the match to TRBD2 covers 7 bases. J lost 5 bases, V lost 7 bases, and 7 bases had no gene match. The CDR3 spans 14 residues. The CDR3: CASTYQGLTGELFF. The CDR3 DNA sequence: TGTGCCAGCACCTACCAGGGACTAACCGGGGAGCTGTTTTTT.

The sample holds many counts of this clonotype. The CDR3 here is CSPDWGQETQYF. The CDR3 nucleotides read TGCAGTCCCGACTGGGGTCAAGAGACCCAGTACTTC. The chain employs TRBV20-1 and TRBJ2-5; no definite D call. Germline assignment: CDR1 DFQATT and CDR2 SNEGSKA (reference sequence). The V end lost 8 bases, the J end lost 2 bases, and 12 bases lay between the germline ends. CDR3 length equals 12 residues.

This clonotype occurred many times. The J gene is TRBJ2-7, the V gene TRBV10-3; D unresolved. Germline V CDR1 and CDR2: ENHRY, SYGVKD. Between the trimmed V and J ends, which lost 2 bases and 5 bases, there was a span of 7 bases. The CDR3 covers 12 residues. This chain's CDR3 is CAISELQNEQYF. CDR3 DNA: TGTGCCATCAGTGAGCTTCAAAACGAGCAGTACTTC.

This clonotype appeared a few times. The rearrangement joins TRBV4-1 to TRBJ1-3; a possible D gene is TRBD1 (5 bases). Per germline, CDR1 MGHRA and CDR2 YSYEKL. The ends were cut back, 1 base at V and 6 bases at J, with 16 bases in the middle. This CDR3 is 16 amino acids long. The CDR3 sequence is CASSQVSQGRKNTIYF. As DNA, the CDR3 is TGCGCCAGCAGCCAAGTCTCCCAGGGTCGGAAAAACACCATATATTTT.

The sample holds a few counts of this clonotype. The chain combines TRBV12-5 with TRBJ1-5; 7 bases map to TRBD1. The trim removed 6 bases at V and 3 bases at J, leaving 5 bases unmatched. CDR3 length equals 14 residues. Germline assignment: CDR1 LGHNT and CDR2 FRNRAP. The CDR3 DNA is TGTGCTAGTGGGCCTGGACAGGTCAATCAGCCCCAGCATTTT. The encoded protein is CASGPGQVNQPQHF. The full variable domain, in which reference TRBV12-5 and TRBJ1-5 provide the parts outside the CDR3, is DARVTQTPRHKVTEMGQEVTMRCQPILGHNTVFWYRQTMMQGLELLAYFRNRAPLDDSGMPKDRFSAEMPDATLATLKIQPSEPRDSAVYFCASGPGQVNQPQHFGDGTRLSIL.

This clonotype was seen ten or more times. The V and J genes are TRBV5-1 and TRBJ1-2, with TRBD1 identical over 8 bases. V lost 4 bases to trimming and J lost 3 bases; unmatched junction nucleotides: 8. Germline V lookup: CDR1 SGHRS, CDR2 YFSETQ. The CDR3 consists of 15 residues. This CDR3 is CASSVGTGGYYGYTF. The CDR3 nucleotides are TGCGCCAGCAGCGTCGGGACAGGAGGTTACTATGGCTACACCTTC.

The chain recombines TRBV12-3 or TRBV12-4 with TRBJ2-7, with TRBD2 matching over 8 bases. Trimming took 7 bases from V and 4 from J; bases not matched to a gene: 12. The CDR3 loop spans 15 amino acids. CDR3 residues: CASTPGLVRLYEQYF. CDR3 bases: TGTGCCAGCACCCCGGGACTAGTCCGACTTTACGAGCAGTACTTC.